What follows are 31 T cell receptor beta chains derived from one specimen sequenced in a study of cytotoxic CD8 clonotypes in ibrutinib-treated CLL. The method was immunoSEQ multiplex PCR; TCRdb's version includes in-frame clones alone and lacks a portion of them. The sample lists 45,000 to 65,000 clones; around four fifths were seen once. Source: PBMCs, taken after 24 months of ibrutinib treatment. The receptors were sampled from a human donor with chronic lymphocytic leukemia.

Here the CDR3 reads CASKTGAEAFF. CDR3 bases: TGTGCCAGCAAGACAGGGGCGGAAGCTTTCTTT. The chain is built from TRBV28 and TRBJ1-1; 8 bases are shared with TRBD1. From germline, CDR1 is MDHEN and CDR2 SYDVKM. The length of the CDR3 is 11 residues. Germline trimming cut 7 bases from V and 8 bases from J; bases unmatched to any gene: 3. The variable domain in full, with the rest retrieved from reference TRBV28 and TRBJ1-1, is DVKVTQSSRYLVKRTGEKVFLECVQDMDHENMFWYRQDPGLGLRLIYFSYDVKMKEKGDIPEGYSVSREKKERFSLILESASTNQTSMYLCASKTGAEAFFGQGTRLTVV.

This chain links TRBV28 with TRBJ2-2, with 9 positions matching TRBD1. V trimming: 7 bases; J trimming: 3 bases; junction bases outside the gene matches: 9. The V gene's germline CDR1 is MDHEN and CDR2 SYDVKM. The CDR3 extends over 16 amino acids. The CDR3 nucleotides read TGTGCCAGCACCCCATGGGGGGACAGGGACACCGGGGAGCTGTTTTTT. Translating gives CASTPWGDRDTGELFF.

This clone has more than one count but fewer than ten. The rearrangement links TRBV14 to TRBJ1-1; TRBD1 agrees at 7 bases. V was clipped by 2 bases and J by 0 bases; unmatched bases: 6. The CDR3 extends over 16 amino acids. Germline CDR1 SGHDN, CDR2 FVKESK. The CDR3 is CASSQIQGYVNTEAFF. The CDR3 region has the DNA TGTGCCAGCAGCCAAATACAGGGGTACGTGAACACTGAAGCTTTCTTT.

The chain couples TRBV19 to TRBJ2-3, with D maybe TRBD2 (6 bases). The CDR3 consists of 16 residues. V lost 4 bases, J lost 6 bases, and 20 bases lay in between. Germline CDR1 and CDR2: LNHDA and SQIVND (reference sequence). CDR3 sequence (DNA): TGTGCCAGTAGTAATCCCTTTTGGACTACCGGGGATACGCAGTATTTT. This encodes CASSNPFWTTGDTQYF.

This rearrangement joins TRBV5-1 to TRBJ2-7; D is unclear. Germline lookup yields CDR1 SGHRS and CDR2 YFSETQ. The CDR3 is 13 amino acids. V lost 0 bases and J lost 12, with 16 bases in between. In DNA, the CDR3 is TGCGCCAGCAGCTTGGCAATGGCAAGTCACCCGTACTTC. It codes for CASSLAMASHPYF.

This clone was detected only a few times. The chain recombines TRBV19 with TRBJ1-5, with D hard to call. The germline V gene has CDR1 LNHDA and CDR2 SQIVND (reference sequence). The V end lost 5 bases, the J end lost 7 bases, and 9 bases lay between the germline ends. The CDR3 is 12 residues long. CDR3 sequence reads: CASSVSRQPQHF. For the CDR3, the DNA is TGTGCCAGTAGTGTTTCGCGGCAGCCCCAGCATTTT.

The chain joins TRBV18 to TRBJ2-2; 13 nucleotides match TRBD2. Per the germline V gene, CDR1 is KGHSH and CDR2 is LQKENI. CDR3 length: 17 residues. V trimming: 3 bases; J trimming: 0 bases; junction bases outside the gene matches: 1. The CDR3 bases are TGTGCCAGCTCACCGGGACTAGCGGGGACGAACACCGGGGAGCTGTTTTTT. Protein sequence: CASSPGLAGTNTGELFF.

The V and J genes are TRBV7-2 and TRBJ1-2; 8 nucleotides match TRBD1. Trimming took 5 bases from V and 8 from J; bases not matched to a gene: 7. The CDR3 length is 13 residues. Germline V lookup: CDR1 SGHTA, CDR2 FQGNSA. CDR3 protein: CASSLGTGRGYTF. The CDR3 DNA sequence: TGTGCCAGCAGCCTCGGGACAGGCCGGGGCTACACCTTC.

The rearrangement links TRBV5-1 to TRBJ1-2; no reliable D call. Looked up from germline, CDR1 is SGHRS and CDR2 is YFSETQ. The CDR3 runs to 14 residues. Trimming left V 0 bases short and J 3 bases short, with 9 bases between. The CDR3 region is CASSLEAGYYGYTF. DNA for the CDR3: TGCGCCAGCAGCTTGGAAGCGGGTTACTATGGCTACACCTTC. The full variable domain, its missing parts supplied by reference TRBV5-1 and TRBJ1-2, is KAGVTQTPRYLIKTRGQQVTLSCSPISGHRSVSWYQQTPGQGLQFLFEYFSETQRNKGNFPGRFSGRQFSNSRSEMNVSTLELGDSALYLCASSLEAGYYGYTFGSGTRLTVV.

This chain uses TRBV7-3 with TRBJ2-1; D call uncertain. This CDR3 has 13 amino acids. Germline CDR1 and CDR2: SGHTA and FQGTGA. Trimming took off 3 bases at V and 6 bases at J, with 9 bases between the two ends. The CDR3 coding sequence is TGTGCCAGCAGCTTGTTAGGGTTCAATGAGCAGTTCTTC. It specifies CASSLLGFNEQFF. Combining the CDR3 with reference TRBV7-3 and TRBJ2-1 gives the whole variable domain GAGVSQTPSNKVTEKGKYVELRCDPISGHTALYWYRQSLGQGPEFLIYFQGTGAADDSGLPNDRFFAVRPEGSVSTLKIQRTERGDSAVYLCASSLLGFNEQFFGPGTRLTVL.

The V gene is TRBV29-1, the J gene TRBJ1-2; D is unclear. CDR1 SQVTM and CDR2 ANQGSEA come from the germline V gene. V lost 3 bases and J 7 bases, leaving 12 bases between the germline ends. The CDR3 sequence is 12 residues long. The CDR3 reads CSVDEPSAGYTF. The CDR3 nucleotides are TGCAGCGTTGACGAGCCCTCCGCTGGCTACACCTTC.

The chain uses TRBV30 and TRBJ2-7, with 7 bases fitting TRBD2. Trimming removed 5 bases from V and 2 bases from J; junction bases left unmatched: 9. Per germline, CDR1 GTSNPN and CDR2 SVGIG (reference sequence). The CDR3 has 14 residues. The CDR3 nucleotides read TGTGCCTGGGGTTATAGCGGGTTGCCCTACGAGCAGTACTTC. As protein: CAWGYSGLPYEQYF.

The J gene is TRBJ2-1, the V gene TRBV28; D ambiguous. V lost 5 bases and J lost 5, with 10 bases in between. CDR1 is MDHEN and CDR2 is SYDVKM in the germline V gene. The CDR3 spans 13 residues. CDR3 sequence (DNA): TGTGCCAGCAGTAGTCAGGAGCACAATGAGCAGTTCTTC. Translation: CASSSQEHNEQFF.

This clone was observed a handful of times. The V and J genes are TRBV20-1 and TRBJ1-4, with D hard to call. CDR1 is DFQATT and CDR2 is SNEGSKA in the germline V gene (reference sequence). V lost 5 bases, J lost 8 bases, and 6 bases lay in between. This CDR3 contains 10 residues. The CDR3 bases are TGCAGTGCTTCACAGGAAAAACTGTTTTTT. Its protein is CSASQEKLFF.

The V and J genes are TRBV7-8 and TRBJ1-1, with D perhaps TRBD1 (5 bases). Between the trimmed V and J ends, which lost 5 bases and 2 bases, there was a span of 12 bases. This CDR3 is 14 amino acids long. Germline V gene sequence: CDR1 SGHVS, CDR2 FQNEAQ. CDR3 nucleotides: TGTGCCAGCAGCCCCCAGGGAGTAAACACTGAAGCTTTCTTT. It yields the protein CASSPQGVNTEAFF.

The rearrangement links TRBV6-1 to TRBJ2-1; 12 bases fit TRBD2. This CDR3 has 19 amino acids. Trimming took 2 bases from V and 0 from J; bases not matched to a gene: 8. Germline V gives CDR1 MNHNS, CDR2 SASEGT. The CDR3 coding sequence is TGTGCCAGCAGTGAACTAGCGGGAGGGCCTCAGAGCTCCTACAATGAGCAGTTCTTC. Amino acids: CASSELAGGPQSSYNEQFF.

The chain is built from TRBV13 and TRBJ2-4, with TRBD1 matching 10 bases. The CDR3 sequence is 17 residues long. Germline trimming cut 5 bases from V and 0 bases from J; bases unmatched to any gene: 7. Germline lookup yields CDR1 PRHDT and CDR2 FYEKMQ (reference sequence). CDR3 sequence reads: CASSAQRDRGAKNIQYF. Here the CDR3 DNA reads TGTGCCAGCAGCGCGCAGCGGGACAGGGGAGCCAAAAACATTCAGTACTTC.

CDR3 region: CASAVGNEQFF. In DNA form, the CDR3 reads TGTGCCAGCGCGGTTGGCAATGAGCAGTTCTTC. This rearrangement joins TRBV2 to TRBJ2-1; no definite D call. The germline V gene encodes CDR1 SNHLY and CDR2 FYNNEI. V lost 8 bases, J lost 6 bases, and 8 bases lay in between. The CDR3 totals 11 residues.

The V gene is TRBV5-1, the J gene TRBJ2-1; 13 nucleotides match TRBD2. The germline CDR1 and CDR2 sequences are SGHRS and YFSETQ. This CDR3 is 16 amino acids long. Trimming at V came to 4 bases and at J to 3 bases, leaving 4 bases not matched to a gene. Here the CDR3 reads CASSRGTSGIYNEQFF. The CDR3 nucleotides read TGCGCCAGCAGCCGGGGGACTAGCGGGATCTACAATGAGCAGTTCTTC.

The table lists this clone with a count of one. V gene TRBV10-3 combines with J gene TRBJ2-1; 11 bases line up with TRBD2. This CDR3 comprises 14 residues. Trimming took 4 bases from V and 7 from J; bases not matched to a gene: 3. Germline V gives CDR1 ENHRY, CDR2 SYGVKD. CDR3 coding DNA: TGTGCCATCAGTGGACTAGCGGGGCATAATGAGCAGTTCTTC. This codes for CAISGLAGHNEQFF.

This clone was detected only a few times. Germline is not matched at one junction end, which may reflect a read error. This chain's CDR3 is CSAWQGAF. CDR3 nucleotides: TGCAGTGCTTGGCAGGGTGCCTTC. The chain recombines TRBV20-1 with TRBJ1-2, with TRBD1 as a possible D gene (5 bases). The CDR3 is 8 amino acids. The germline V gene has CDR1 DFQATT and CDR2 SNEGSKA (reference sequence).

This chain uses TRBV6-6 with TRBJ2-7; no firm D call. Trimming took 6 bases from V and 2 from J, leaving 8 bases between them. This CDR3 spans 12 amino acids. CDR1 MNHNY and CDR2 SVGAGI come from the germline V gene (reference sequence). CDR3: CASSATTYEQYF. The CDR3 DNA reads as TGTGCCAGCAGCGCTACAACCTACGAGCAGTACTTC.

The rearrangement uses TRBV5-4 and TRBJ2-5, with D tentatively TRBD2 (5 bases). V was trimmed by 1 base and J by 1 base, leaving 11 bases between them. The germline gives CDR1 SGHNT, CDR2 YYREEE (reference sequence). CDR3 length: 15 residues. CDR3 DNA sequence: TGTGCCAGCAGCTTGAAAACGAGCGGCCAAGAGACCCAGTACTTC. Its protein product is CASSLKTSGQETQYF.

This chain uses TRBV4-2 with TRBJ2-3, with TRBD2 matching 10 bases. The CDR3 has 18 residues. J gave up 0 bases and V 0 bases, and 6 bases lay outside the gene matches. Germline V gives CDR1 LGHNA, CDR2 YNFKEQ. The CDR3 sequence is CASSQDLAGLASTDTQYF. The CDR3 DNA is TGTGCCAGCAGCCAAGATTTAGCGGGACTAGCGAGCACAGATACGCAGTATTTT.

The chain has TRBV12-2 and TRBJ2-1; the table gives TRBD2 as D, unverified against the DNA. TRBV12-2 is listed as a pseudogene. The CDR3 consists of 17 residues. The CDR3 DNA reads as TGTGCAAGTCGCCCTCGGACTAGCGGGAGCTTCAACAATGAGCAGTTCTTC. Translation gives CASRPRTSGSFNNEQFF.

The CDR3 DNA sequence: TGTGCCAGCAGGCCCGAACAGCGCTCCTACGAGCAGTACTTC. Its translation: CASRPEQRSYEQYF. The chain combines TRBV6-5 with TRBJ2-7; no clear D. Germline CDR1 and CDR2: MNHEY and SVGAGI. V lost 6 bases to trimming and J lost 0 bases, with 12 bases between them. The CDR3 runs to 14 residues.

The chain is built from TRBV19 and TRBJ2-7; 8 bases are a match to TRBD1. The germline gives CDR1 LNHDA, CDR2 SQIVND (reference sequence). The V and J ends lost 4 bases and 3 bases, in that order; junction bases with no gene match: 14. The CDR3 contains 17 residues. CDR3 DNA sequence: TGTGCCAGTAGTAAGGGGACAGGAGGAAGCGGGTTCTACGAGCAGTACTTC. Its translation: CASSKGTGGSGFYEQYF.

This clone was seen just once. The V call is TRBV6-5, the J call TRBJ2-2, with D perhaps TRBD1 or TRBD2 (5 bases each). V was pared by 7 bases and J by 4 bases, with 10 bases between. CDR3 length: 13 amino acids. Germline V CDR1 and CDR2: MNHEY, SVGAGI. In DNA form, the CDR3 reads TGTGCCAGCAAAGGGGCGGGCACCGGGGAGCTGTTTTTT. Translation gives CASKGAGTGELFF.

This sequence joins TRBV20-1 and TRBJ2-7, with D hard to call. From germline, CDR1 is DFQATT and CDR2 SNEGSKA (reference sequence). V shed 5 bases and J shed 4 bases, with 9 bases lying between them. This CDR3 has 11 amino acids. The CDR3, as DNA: TGCAGTGCTGACATGCGGTACGAGCAGTACTTC. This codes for CSADMRYEQYF.

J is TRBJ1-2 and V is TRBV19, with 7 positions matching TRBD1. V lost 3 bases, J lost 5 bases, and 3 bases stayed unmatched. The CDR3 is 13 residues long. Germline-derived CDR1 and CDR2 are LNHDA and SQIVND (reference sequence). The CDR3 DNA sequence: TGTGCCAGTAGTATGGACAGGTTATATGGCTACACCTTC. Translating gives CASSMDRLYGYTF. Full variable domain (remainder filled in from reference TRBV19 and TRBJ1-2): DGGITQSPKYLFRKEGQNVTLSCEQNLNHDAMYWYRQDPGQGLRLIYYSQIVNDFQKGDIAEGYSVSREKKESFPLTVTSAQKNPTAFYLCASSMDRLYGYTFGSGTRLTVV.

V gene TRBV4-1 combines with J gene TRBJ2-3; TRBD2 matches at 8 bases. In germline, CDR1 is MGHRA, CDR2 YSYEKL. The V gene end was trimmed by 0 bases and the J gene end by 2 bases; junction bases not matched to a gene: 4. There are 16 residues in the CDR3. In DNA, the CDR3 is TGCGCCAGCAGCCAAGATACGGGAGGGGTCACAGATACGCAGTATTTT. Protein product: CASSQDTGGVTDTQYF.